This T cell receptor (beta chain) was profiled in a study of post-analysis software for immune sequencing data. Findings and limits, study-wide: Compared with controls, patients had more of roughly 5 TRBV segments, including TRBV5-6, TRBV5-1 and TRBV20-1.

J lost 4 bases, V lost 0 bases, and 7 bases had no gene match. The CDR3 covers 17 residues. Germline CDR1 is SGHTA and CDR2 is FQGNSA. This clonotype was observed a handful of times. Its target is unknown. Built from TCR beta cDNA, the libraries had unique molecular identifiers in them. One entry per CDR3 protein, called by TCRdb with MiXCR from the PCR reads. The sample includes hundreds of thousands of distinct CDR3 sequences, around 27% of them seen just once. V usage is TRBV7-2 and J usage is TRBJ2-5, with 11 bases that match TRBD2. The sequenced material came from blood. The TCR originated in a girl aged 10 to 17 with multiple sclerosis. In nucleotides, the CDR3 is TGTGCCAGCAGCTTAGCTAGCGGGAGGGCATTCGGAGAGACCCAGTACTTC. Translation: CASSLASGRAFGETQYF.